This TCR beta chain is from a study of immune heterogeneity within non-small cell lung tumors. On the study more broadly: With respect to histology, the tumors encompassed a handful of squamous cell carcinomas, under 11 non-squamous carcinomas and 1 not otherwise specified. Study-level points and caveats: The study found high-frequency T-cell receptor beta clonotypes largely distinct between individual patients. Site-unique high-frequency clones occurred alongside identical dominant CDR3 beta clonotypes that recurred across tumor sites within a patient.

Multiplex PCR relied on 32 V and 13 J primers to amplify TCR beta CDR3. TCRdb re-called the multiplex PCR reads through MiXCR, storing one row per CDR3 protein. The sample carries roughly 2,600 distinct CDR3 sequences, roughly 41% recorded once. At 550 to 600 ng per sample, bulk tumor genomic DNA provided the template. Biopsy collection occurred during surgery, with several far-apart biopsies per primary tumor. Patients underwent curative surgery for untreated, newly diagnosed non-small cell lung cancer. Surgery with curative intent was being performed on the donors, who were newly diagnosed non-small cell lung cancer patients. With regard to this clonotype: Its target is not known. A single base separates this from a much larger clone, so it may be a read error.

This receptor was taken from a woman in her fifties or sixties with non-small cell lung cancer. What was sequenced was lung tumor tissue.

The CDR3 is CSWVKRGGAKNIQYF. DNA of the CDR3: TGCAGTTGGGTAAAAAGGGGTGGAGCCAAAAACATTCAGTACTTC. The V call is TRBV20-1, the J call TRBJ2-4, with a possible D match to TRBD1 (5 bases). The germline V gene has CDR1 DFQATT and CDR2 SNEGSKA (reference sequence). Trimming took off 8 bases at V and 0 bases at J, with 17 bases between the two ends. CDR3 length: 15 residues.